These 22 T cell receptor beta chains originate from one sample sequenced in a study of shared clonotypes between healthy human individuals (dated by TCRdb to the early 2020s). CD8 naive samples were CD45RO-negative cells positively selected for CCR7, giving a CD45RA+CCR7+ population that excluded TemRA cells. The protocol used for the library was the immunoSEQ multiplex PCR assay. TCRdb provides this immuneACCESS table in a form limited to in-frame rearrangements. Some clones are lacking; in checked studies, under half of them reflect an unresolved V gene, and why the rest are absent is not known. The table for this sample lists around 2,000,000 clones; 85% to 95% of them were counted only once. Roughly 1.2% of the sample belongs to the ten largest clones. The sequencing sample was made of naive CD8+ T cells sorted from blood. The cell subset or site label corresponds to: CD45RA+CCR7+. The source of these receptors is a man between 18 and 29 years old in good health.

The rearrangement uses TRBV7-9 and TRBJ2-7; 9 nucleotides line up with TRBD2. The V segment lost 5 bases and the J segment 4 bases; nucleotides outside the gene matches: 18. The CDR3 spans 18 residues. Germline CDR1 and CDR2: SEHNR and FQNEAQ (reference sequence). The CDR3 loop is CASSNPLIAGEGAYEQYF. CDR3 DNA: TGTGCCAGCAGCAATCCCCTTATAGCGGGAGAAGGGGCTTACGAGCAGTACTTC. Full variable domain (remainder filled in from reference TRBV7-9 and TRBJ2-7): DTGVSQNPRHKITKRGQNVTFRCDPISEHNRLYWYRQTLGQGPEFLTYFQNEAQLEKSRLLSDRFSAERPKGSFSTLEIQRTEQGDSAMYLCASSNPLIAGEGAYEQYFGPGTRLTVT.

The chain joins TRBV5-6 to TRBJ2-3; D not certain. The germline gives CDR1 SGHDT, CDR2 YYEEEE. CDR3 length: 13 residues. The ends were cut back, 0 bases at V and 6 bases at J, with 8 bases in the middle. CDR3 sequence (DNA): TGTGCCAGCAGCTTGGAAGGGTTGGATACGCAGTATTTT. Its translation: CASSLEGLDTQYF.

The chain is built from TRBV6-6 and TRBJ2-1; D unclear. Germline CDR1 and CDR2: MNHNY and SVGAGI (reference sequence). The CDR3 is made up of 13 amino acids. The germline V and J ends were trimmed by 2 bases and 5 bases, with 7 bases remaining between them. CDR3 amino acids: CASSYLQHNEQFF. The DNA of the CDR3 is TGTGCCAGCAGTTACCTACAGCACAATGAGCAGTTCTTC.

CDR3 in amino acids: CASSPLAGDPYEQYF. CDR3 coding DNA: TGTGCCAGCAGTCCGCTAGCGGGAGATCCCTACGAGCAGTACTTC. The V and J genes are TRBV27 and TRBJ2-7; 10 bases fit TRBD2. Trimming cost V 5 bases and J 2 bases; bases outside gene matches: 6. This CDR3 is 15 amino acids long. The germline V gene encodes CDR1 MNHEY and CDR2 SMNVEV (reference sequence).

J is TRBJ2-6 and V is TRBV5-6, with 13 bases lining up with TRBD2. The junction had 3 bases not matched to a gene; V was cut back by 3 bases and J by 0 bases. The CDR3 spans 18 residues. Germline V lookup: CDR1 SGHDT, CDR2 YYEEEE. The CDR3 region has the DNA TGTGCCAGCAGCTGGGGACTAGCGGGATCCTCTGGGGCCAACGTCCTGACTTTC. Amino acid sequence: CASSWGLAGSSGANVLTF.

This clone has a single count. The rearrangement links TRBV6-5 to TRBJ2-1; TRBD1 matches 9 bases. The CDR3 loop spans 16 amino acids. Trimming at V came to 1 base and at J to 5 bases, leaving 6 bases not matched to a gene. Germline V gene sequence: CDR1 MNHEY, CDR2 SVGAGI. CDR3 protein: CASSYFPGQGDNEQFF. The DNA for the CDR3 is TGTGCCAGCAGTTACTTTCCGGGACAGGGCGACAATGAGCAGTTCTTC.

This rearrangement joins TRBV7-9 to TRBJ2-7, with 8 bases aligning to TRBD2. The CDR3 extends over 14 amino acids. Trimming cost V 5 bases and J 2 bases; bases outside gene matches: 5. In germline, CDR1 is SEHNR, CDR2 FQNEAQ (reference sequence). DNA for the CDR3: TGTGCCAGCAGCGCGGGGGGCGGGACCTACGAGCAGTACTTC. Translating gives CASSAGGGTYEQYF.

This clone was counted once. The gene calls are TRBV4-3 and TRBJ2-5; unclear D gene. Looked up from germline, CDR1 is LGHNA and CDR2 is YSLEER. The length of the CDR3 is 13 residues. Trimming took 0 bases from V and 12 from J, leaving 14 bases between them. The CDR3 DNA reads TGCGCCAGCAGCCAAGATGGTCTCCCCCCAGAGTACTTC. This sequence encodes CASSQDGLPPEYF.

The rearrangement uses TRBV28 and TRBJ2-3; TRBD2 is a possible D gene (5 bases). The length of the CDR3 is 11 residues. Germline V CDR1 and CDR2: MDHEN, SYDVKM. V shed 5 bases and J shed 6 bases, with 6 bases lying between them. CDR3 in DNA: TGTGCCAGCAGTCGAGGGGATACGCAGTATTTT. Translation gives CASSRGDTQYF.

The CDR3, as DNA: TGTGCCAGGGCTCGCCCGAGCAATCAGCCCCAGCATTTT. This sequence encodes CARARPSNQPQHF. The chain couples TRBV19 to TRBJ1-5; the D is unclear. V lost 9 bases to trimming and J lost 1 base, with 10 bases between them. The CDR3 is 13 amino acids. Germline-derived CDR1 and CDR2 are LNHDA and SQIVND (reference sequence).

A few counts support this clone. The V call is TRBV18, the J call TRBJ1-2; the D gene is possibly TRBD1 (5 bases). This CDR3 comprises 12 residues. The V and J ends lost 6 bases and 4 bases respectively, with 9 bases between them. Germline V gene lookup returns CDR1 KGHSH and CDR2 LQKENI. The CDR3 is CASSGTSYGYTF. The CDR3 DNA follows: TGTGCCAGCTCCGGGACGTCCTATGGCTACACCTTC.

V usage is TRBV30 and J usage is TRBJ2-7; 10 bases line up with TRBD1. The CDR3 loop spans 11 amino acids. Germline-derived CDR1 and CDR2 are GTSNPN and SVGIG (reference sequence). The J segment lost 6 bases and the V segment lost 5 bases, leaving 1 base of the junction unmatched. The CDR3 DNA sequence: TGTGCCTGGGGGACAGGGGCCGAGCAGTACTTC. Residues: CAWGTGAEQYF.

This clone was recorded only once. The gene calls are TRBV13 and TRBJ2-5; D gene ambiguous. V was shortened by 3 bases and J by 5 bases, with 10 bases between the two germline ends. The CDR3 spans 13 residues. Per the germline V gene, CDR1 is PRHDT and CDR2 is FYEKMQ (reference sequence). The DNA for the CDR3 is TGTGCCAGCAGCTTGGAAGGGTGGGAGACCCAGTACTTC. Protein product: CASSLEGWETQYF.

Regarding this clone: Additional DNA sequences in this sample encode the identical CDR3. The chain uses TRBV11-2 and TRBJ2-7; 9 positions match TRBD1. Germline V gene data show CDR1 as SGHAT and CDR2 as FQNNGV. The CDR3 runs 15 residues. V lost 1 base and J lost 1; bases outside the gene matches: 2. The CDR3: CASSLGQGVSYEQYF. The CDR3 region has the DNA TGTGCCAGCAGCTTAGGACAGGGGGTTTCCTACGAGCAGTACTTC.

This chain links TRBV27 with TRBJ2-7; 9 bases map to TRBD1. With V trimmed by 3 bases and J by 2 bases, 8 bases remained unmatched. CDR1 is MNHEY and CDR2 is SMNVEV in the germline V gene (reference sequence). The CDR3 spans 16 residues. For the CDR3, the DNA is TGTGCCAGCAGTTTCACTACAGGGGGCACAACCTACGAGCAGTACTTC. Protein sequence: CASSFTTGGTTYEQYF.

The chain links TRBV7-9 to TRBJ2-7; 9 nucleotides line up with TRBD1. The germline V gene has CDR1 SEHNR and CDR2 FQNEAQ (reference sequence). The CDR3 is 15 residues long. V trimming: 5 bases; J trimming: 3 bases; junction bases outside the gene matches: 8. Here the CDR3 DNA reads TGTGCCAGCAGCCGGACAGGGGAACTCAACTACGAGCAGTACTTC. It is translated as CASSRTGELNYEQYF.

The chain uses TRBV6-1 and TRBJ1-2, with TRBD1 matching over 7 bases. CDR3 length: 14 amino acids. Germline lookup yields CDR1 MNHNS and CDR2 SASEGT. V lost 6 bases and J lost 2; bases outside the gene matches: 6. The CDR3 coding sequence is TGTGCCAGCAGGTACAGGGGTTCAAACTATGGCTACACCTTC. It yields the protein CASRYRGSNYGYTF.

The V call is TRBV29-1, the J call TRBJ2-3, with D perhaps matching TRBD1 (6 bases). Germline loops: CDR1 SQVTM, CDR2 ANQGSEA. Trimming took off 0 bases at V and 2 bases at J, with 12 bases between the two ends. This CDR3 is 15 amino acids long. The CDR3 loop is CSVEEDSAYTDTQYF. CDR3 coding DNA: TGCAGCGTTGAAGAGGACAGTGCTTACACAGATACGCAGTATTTT.

The V call is TRBV27, the J call TRBJ2-2, with 9 bases lining up with TRBD1. Germline V CDR1 and CDR2: MNHEY, SMNVEV (reference sequence). Trimming took 5 bases from V and 0 from J; bases not matched to a gene: 4. The CDR3 runs to 16 residues. In nucleotides, the CDR3 is TGTGCCAGCAGTCCGAGACAGGGGGCGAACACCGGGGAGCTGTTTTTT. This translates into CASSPRQGANTGELFF.

The rearrangement uses TRBV6-5 and TRBJ2-7; 7 bases are a match to TRBD1. The V gene end was trimmed by 5 bases and the J gene end by 3 bases; junction bases not matched to a gene: 7. The CDR3 contains 14 residues. Germline-derived CDR1 and CDR2 are MNHEY and SVGAGI. CDR3 nucleotide sequence: TGTGCCAGCAGTCTTGGGACAGATCTCTACGAGCAGTACTTC. Protein sequence: CASSLGTDLYEQYF.

V is TRBV18 and J is TRBJ2-7; the D gene could be TRBD1 or TRBD2 (5 bases each). Trimming pared 0 bases from V and 3 bases from J, leaving 15 bases between. CDR3 length: 16 amino acids. Germline V gene lookup returns CDR1 KGHSH and CDR2 LQKENI. CDR3 protein: CASSPPGPLRGYEQYF. The CDR3 coding sequence is TGTGCCAGCTCACCACCGGGACCCTTACGGGGCTACGAGCAGTACTTC.

This chain links TRBV9 with TRBJ1-2; a possible D gene is TRBD1 (6 bases). The V and J ends lost 6 bases and 5 bases respectively, with 17 bases between them. The CDR3 is 14 amino acids. The germline V gene encodes CDR1 SGDLS and CDR2 YYNGEE. CDR3 protein: CASTPSGTTYGYTF. The CDR3 nucleotides read TGTGCCAGCACCCCGTCCGGGACAACGTATGGCTACACCTTC. Full variable domain (outside the CDR3, taken from reference TRBV9 and TRBJ1-2): DSGVTQTPKHLITATGQRVTLRCSPRSGDLSVYWYQQSLDQGLQFLIQYYNGEERAKGNILERFSAQQFPDLHSELNLSSLELGDSALYFCASTPSGTTYGYTFGSGTRLTVV.